One and the same sample provided the 8 T cell receptor beta chains below, sequenced in a study of shared clonotypes between healthy human individuals. Clones were read by immunoSEQ multiplex PCR, and TCRdb kept only the in-frame ones, dropping some. The sample includes over a million clones, around four fifths of them seen just once. Material: memory CD4+ T cells sorted from blood. Subset denoted: CD45RA-negative fraction. The receptors were sampled from a man between 18 and 29 years old in good health.

This CDR3 reads CAWSAGASNQPQHF. The CDR3 nucleotides are TGTGCCTGGAGTGCGGGGGCAAGCAATCAGCCCCAGCATTTT. This chain connects TRBV30 to TRBJ1-5; D possibly corresponds to TRBD1 (6 bases). V was clipped by 1 base and J by 1 base, with 8 bases between them. Germline CDR1 reads GTSNPN; CDR2 reads SVGIG (reference sequence). The CDR3 consists of 14 residues.

This chain uses TRBV27 with TRBJ1-1; 7 bases are a match to TRBD1. CDR3 length: 14 amino acids. V lost 4 bases, J lost 7 bases, and 9 bases stayed unmatched. Germline V gene sequence: CDR1 MNHEY, CDR2 SMNVEV (reference sequence). CDR3 DNA: TGTGCCAGCAGTTCGGGACAGAGCCTTAGTGAAGCTTTCTTT. Translated, it gives CASSSGQSLSEAFF.

J is TRBJ2-1 and V is TRBV2; a possible D gene is TRBD2 (7 bases). The CDR3 sequence is 15 residues long. The V end lost 4 bases, the J end lost 6 bases, and 16 bases lay between the germline ends. CDR1 is SNHLY, CDR2 FYNNEI, per germline. This chain's CDR3 is CASSGGGLPSNEQFF. Written as DNA, the CDR3 is TGTGCCAGCAGTGGGGGGGGCCTTCCTTCCAATGAGCAGTTCTTC.

This chain links TRBV30 with TRBJ1-1, with a tentative D call TRBD1 (5 bases). The CDR3 consists of 13 residues. Germline CDR1 reads GTSNPN; CDR2 reads SVGIG (reference sequence). Trimming cost V 3 bases and J 4 bases, with 12 bases left between them. The CDR3 DNA follows: TGTGCCTGGAGAAACCGGGGGTTCACTGAAGCTTTCTTT. It translates to CAWRNRGFTEAFF.

The chain's CDR3 is CARSLVPRRTGELFF. The CDR3 DNA follows: TGTGCCAGAAGCTTGGTCCCTAGACGTACCGGGGAGCTGTTTTTT. The chain is built from TRBV5-3 and TRBJ2-2; the D is unclear. TRBV5-3 is given ORF status, its function remaining uncertain. V was trimmed by 0 bases and J by 5 bases, leaving 11 bases between them. The CDR3 loop spans 15 amino acids.

J is TRBJ2-5 and V is TRBV18; D unclear. The germline gives CDR1 KGHSH, CDR2 LQKENI. The CDR3 loop spans 13 amino acids. The ends were cut back, 0 bases at V and 7 bases at J, with 9 bases in the middle. The CDR3 coding sequence is TGTGCCAGCTCACCACCGCGACATGGGACCCAGTACTTC. Its translation is CASSPPRHGTQYF.

This chain joins TRBV5-3 and TRBJ2-7; a weak D match, TRBD2 (7 bases). TRBV5-3 is sorted into the ORF group, with uncertain function. Trimming removed 8 bases from V and 4 bases from J, with 19 bases in between. There are 14 residues in the CDR3. The CDR3 loop is CASSPTGGRYEQYF. The DNA of the CDR3 is TGTGCCAGCAGCCCCACGGGGGGCAGGTACGAGCAGTACTTC.

As for this clone: A read error is possible here, since a much larger clone lies one base away. This sample includes further DNA sequences coding for the same CDR3. The genes are TRBV11-2 and TRBJ2-2; D uncertain. The V end was cut by 5 bases, the J end by 0 bases, with 10 bases between. Germline V lookup: CDR1 SGHAT, CDR2 FQNNGV. This CDR3 region has 15 residues. The DNA for the CDR3 is TGTGCCAGCAGCCCCCGGGCAGCGAACACCGGGGAGCTGTTTTTT. This translates into CASSPRAANTGELFF.